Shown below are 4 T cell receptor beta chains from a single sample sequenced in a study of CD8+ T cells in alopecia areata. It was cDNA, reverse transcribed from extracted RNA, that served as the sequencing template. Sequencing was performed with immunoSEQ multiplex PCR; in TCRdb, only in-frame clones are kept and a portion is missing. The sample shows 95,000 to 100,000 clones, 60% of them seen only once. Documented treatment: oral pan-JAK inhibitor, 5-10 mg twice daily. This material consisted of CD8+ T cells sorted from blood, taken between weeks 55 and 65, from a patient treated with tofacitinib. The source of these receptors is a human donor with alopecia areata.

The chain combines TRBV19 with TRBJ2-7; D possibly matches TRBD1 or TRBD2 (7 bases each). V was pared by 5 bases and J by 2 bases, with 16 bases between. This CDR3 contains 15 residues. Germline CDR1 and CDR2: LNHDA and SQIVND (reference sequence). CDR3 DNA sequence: TGTGCCAGTAGTCTCGGGGCAGGGGGGGCCTACGAGCAGTACTTC. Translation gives CASSLGAGGAYEQYF.

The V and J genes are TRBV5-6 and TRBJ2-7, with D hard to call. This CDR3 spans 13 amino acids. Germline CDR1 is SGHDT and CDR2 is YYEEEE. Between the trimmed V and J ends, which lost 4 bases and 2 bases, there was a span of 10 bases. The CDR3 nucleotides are TGTGCCAGCAGCCCAGCTAGAGCCTACGAGCAGTACTTC. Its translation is CASSPARAYEQYF.

In DNA form, the CDR3 reads TGCGCCAGCAGCTTGGATTCGGGACAGGGTGAAAAACTGTTTTTT. Residues: CASSLDSGQGEKLFF. The genes are TRBV5-1 and TRBJ1-4; 9 bases agree with TRBD1. Unmatched junction bases numbered 4, after V lost 0 bases and J lost 7 bases. The CDR3 extends over 15 amino acids. The V gene's germline CDR1 is SGHRS and CDR2 YFSETQ.

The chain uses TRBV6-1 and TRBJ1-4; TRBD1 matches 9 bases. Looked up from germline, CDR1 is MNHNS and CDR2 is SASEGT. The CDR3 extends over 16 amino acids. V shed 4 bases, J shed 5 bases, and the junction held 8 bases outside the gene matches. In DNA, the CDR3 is TGTGCCAGCAGTGGCGGGACAGGGAGGGGAAATGAAAAACTGTTTTTT. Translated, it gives CASSGGTGRGNEKLFF.